These T cell receptor beta chains were read from a single sample in a study of cytomegalovirus exposure and HLA in healthy donors. Sequencing used immunoSEQ multiplex PCR; TCRdb keeps in-frame clones, though not all of them. This table lists around 140,000 clones. Sequences were obtained from PBMCs. The receptors here all came from a male donor in good health and CMV-seronegative. CDR3s include the opening cysteine and the closing phenylalanine or tryptophan. A D gene is named only where the DNA matches it firmly.

j_gene,d_gene,v_gene,CDR3aa,CDR3nt
TRBJ2-2,TRBD1,TRBV6-5,CASSYGGQYTGELFF,TGTGCCAGCAGTTACGGGGGACAGTACACCGGGGAGCTGTTTTTT
TRBJ2-3,TRBD2,TRBV15,CATSQERGRTDTQYF,TGTGCCACCAGCCAGGAGCGGGGACGCACAGATACGCAGTATTTT
TRBJ1-2,TRBD1,TRBV28,CASSPGQTHYGYTF,TGTGCCAGCAGTCCGGGACAGACCCACTATGGCTACACCTTC
TRBJ1-3,TRBD1,TRBV5-1,CASSMVTGGSSGNTIYF,TGCGCCAGCAGCATGGTCACAGGGGGAAGCTCTGGAAACACCATATATTTT
TRBJ2-1,TRBD2,TRBV9,CASSPPGTRYNEQFF,TGTGCCAGCAGCCCCCCCGGGACTAGGTACAATGAGCAGTTCTTC
TRBJ1-4,.,TRBV30,CAWSVLLEIKLFF,TGTGCCTGGAGTGTACTACTGGAAATAAAACTGTTTTTT
TRBJ1-6,TRBD1,TRBV6-6,CASSRQGDNSPLHF,TGTGCCAGCAGTCGACAGGGGGACAATTCACCCCTCCACTTT
TRBJ1-1,TRBD1,TRBV7-9,CASSSARQGGTEAFF,TGTGCCAGCAGCTCAGCCCGACAGGGAGGTACTGAAGCTTTCTTT
TRBJ2-7,TRBD1,TRBV30,CAWRRPGQGIEQYF,TGTGCCTGGAGAAGACCGGGACAGGGGATCGAGCAGTACTTC
TRBJ2-1,TRBD2,TRBV7-6,CASSAQTLAGVGSYNEQFF,TGTGCCAGCAGCGCACAAACCCTAGCGGGAGTGGGGTCCTACAATGAGCAGTTCTTC
TRBJ2-5,TRBD1,TRBV9,CASSSGQPGETQYF,TGTGCCAGCAGCTCGGGACAGCCGGGAGAGACCCAGTACTTC
TRBJ2-1,TRBD1,TRBV12-5,CASGGTGNEQFF,TGTGCTAGTGGTGGGACAGGCAATGAGCAGTTCTTC
TRBJ2-3,.,TRBV30,CAWARGLSTDTQYF,TGTGCCTGGGCAAGGGGCCTGAGCACAGATACGCAGTATTTT
TRBJ1-5,.,TRBV18,CASSRETGPQHF,TGTGCCAGCTCACGCGAGACAGGGCCCCAGCATTTT
TRBJ2-7,.,TRBV7-9,CASSPREKYEQYF,TGTGCCAGCAGCCCGAGGGAGAAGTACGAGCAGTACTTC
TRBJ1-2,TRBD1,TRBV7-8,CASSPGQGIYGYTF,TGTGCCAGCAGCCCCGGACAGGGCATCTATGGCTACACCTTC
TRBJ2-1,TRBD1,TRBV6-5,CASRGTDDEQFF,TGTGCCTCCAGGGGGACAGACGATGAGCAGTTCTTC
TRBJ1-2,.,TRBV6-5,CASRGAPYGYTF,TGTGCCAGCAGGGGGGCCCCCTATGGCTACACCTTC
TRBJ2-7,TRBD1,TRBV29-1,CSVGGQGLNEQYF,TGCAGCGTTGGCGGACAGGGGTTAAACGAGCAGTACTTC
TRBJ2-1,TRBD2,TRBV4-3,CASSHDPVREGRYNEQFF,TGCGCCAGCAGCCATGACCCCGTCCGGGAGGGTCGTTACAATGAGCAGTTCTTC
TRBJ2-5,.,TRBV10-3,CAIGQAETQYF,TGTGCCATCGGGCAGGCAGAGACCCAGTACTTC
TRBJ2-7,.,TRBV6-5,CASTQINREGYEQYF,TGTGCCAGCACCCAAATAAACAGGGAGGGCTACGAGCAGTACTTC
TRBJ2-3,.,TRBV5-6,CASSSRLLTEDTQYF,TGTGCCAGCAGCTCGAGACTTTTGACAGAAGATACGCAGTATTTT
TRBJ1-1,.,TRBV6-1,CASSEVRGRGNTEAFF,TGTGCCAGCAGTGAAGTTAGGGGCAGGGGAAACACTGAAGCTTTCTTT
TRBJ2-3,TRBD2,TRBV4-1,CASSLGTSGRSDTQYF,TGCGCCAGCAGCCTGGGGACTAGCGGGAGGTCAGATACGCAGTATTTT
TRBJ1-6,.,TRBV4-3,CASSLIGSAASPLHF,TGCGCCAGCAGCCTAATCGGGAGCGCGGCCTCACCCCTCCACTTT
TRBJ2-2,TRBD1,TRBV15,CATSRGGTANTGELFF,TGTGCCACCAGCAGAGGTGGGACAGCGAACACCGGGGAGCTGTTTTTT
TRBJ1-6,.,TRBV28,CASSNYERSQGKNPLHF,TGTGCCAGCAGCAACTACGAGAGAAGCCAGGGGAAGAACCCCCTCCACTTT
TRBJ1-2,.,TRBV4-3,CASSQDSLRAGYTF,TGCGCCAGCAGCCAAGACAGCCTCAGGGCGGGCTACACCTTC
TRBJ2-3,TRBD2,TRBV7-3,CASSRVGGGRTDTQYF,TGTGCCAGCAGCAGAGTCGGGGGGGGTCGCACAGATACGCAGTATTTT
TRBJ1-1,.,TRBV18,CASSRERGFTEAFF,TGTGCCAGCTCACGAGAAAGGGGTTTCACTGAAGCTTTCTTT
TRBJ2-7,TRBD1,TRBV19,CASTPTGAVTYEQYF,TGTGCCAGTACCCCAACAGGGGCAGTCACCTACGAGCAGTACTTC
TRBJ2-6,TRBD1,TRBV28,CASSLGQGDVLTF,TGTGCCAGCAGTCTTGGACAGGGGGACGTCCTGACTTTC
TRBJ2-7,.,TRBV25-1,CASSEPRAYEQYF,TGTGCCAGCAGTGAACCCAGGGCCTACGAGCAGTACTTC
TRBJ2-2,TRBD2,TRBV7-9,CASSLTSGTGELFF,TGTGCCAGCAGCTTGACTAGCGGGACCGGGGAGCTGTTTTTT
TRBJ1-5,TRBD1,TRBV7-9,CASSSGQPNQPQHF,TGTGCCAGCAGCTCGGGACAGCCGAATCAGCCCCAGCATTTT
TRBJ1-1,.,TRBV6-5,CASSYSMGAGRTEAFF,TGTGCCAGCAGTTACTCGATGGGTGCGGGGAGGACTGAAGCTTTCTTT
TRBJ2-6,TRBD2,TRBV29-1,CSVAGTSGPVGNSGANVLTF,TGCAGCGTTGCTGGGACTAGCGGCCCAGTCGGTAACTCTGGGGCCAACGTCCTGACTTTC
TRBJ1-6,.,TRBV29-1,CSAWVGAGPLSSYNSPLHF,TGCAGCGCCTGGGTTGGGGCAGGACCCCTTAGCTCCTATAATTCACCCCTCCACTTT
TRBJ1-2,.,TRBV29-1,CSVVLGLGGGAHGYTF,TGCAGCGTTGTTTTGGGACTAGGCGGGGGGGCTCATGGCTACACCTTC
TRBJ2-5,.,TRBV11-2,CASSLVGWQTQYF,TGTGCCAGCAGCTTAGTTGGTTGGCAGACCCAGTACTTC
TRBJ2-7,TRBD1,TRBV27,CASSLLDPGQGSHEQYF,TGTGCCAGCAGCCTCCTTGACCCGGGACAGGGGTCCCACGAGCAGTACTTC
TRBJ2-7,TRBD2,TRBV7-9,CASSYGLAGRGGYEQYF,TGTGCCAGCAGCTATGGACTAGCGGGCAGGGGAGGTTACGAGCAGTACTTC